This T cell receptor beta chain came from a study of OX40 agonist ivuxolimab in advanced cancers. Study as a whole: Every 2 weeks, patients got intravenous ivuxolimab at one of six dose levels (0.01-10 mg/kg). Findings and caveats of the study: Doses of 0.1 to 3.0 mg/kg were accompanied by clonal expansion of CD4+ and CD8+ blood T cells by week 6.

In the case of this clone: Its antigen is still unknown.

Clones were read by immunoSEQ multiplex PCR, and TCRdb kept only the in-frame ones, dropping some. This table has around 60,000 clones, about 90% appearing once. Germline V gene lookup returns CDR1 LNHDA and CDR2 SQIVND (reference sequence). The CDR3 loop spans 13 amino acids. The V and J ends lost 6 bases and 3 bases respectively, with 12 bases between them. Sample: CD4+ or CD8+ T cells sorted from blood, taken in a trial of the OX40 agonist ivuxolimab. This chain connects TRBV19 to TRBJ2-7; D is unclear. The sequence was obtained from an adult with an advanced solid tumor such as melanoma, head and neck, liver or kidney cancer. CDR3 protein: CASSPGPVYEQYF. In DNA form, the CDR3 reads TGTGCCAGTAGCCCCGGGCCGGTCTACGAGCAGTACTTC.